The next 31 T cell receptor beta chains were all read from a single sample in a study of shared clonotypes between healthy human individuals (TCRdb year 2020). The library was obtained by the immunoSEQ multiplex PCR assay. TCRdb took this table from immuneACCESS and kept in-frame rearrangements with V and J called. Such tables lack part of the clones; where checked against another copy, unresolved V genes explain under half of the gap, and the rest is unexplained. This sample gives some 500,000 clones in total; less than 80% of them show up just once. Clones ranked in the top ten supply about 12% of the sample. The sample was PBMCs. Receptor source: a woman between 40 and 50 years old in good health. Some clones in this sample may be carry-over from other donors' samples.

Here the CDR3 reads CASSRGSWAEAFF. The CDR3 bases are TGTGCCAGCAGCCGCGGTTCCTGGGCTGAAGCTTTCTTT. This rearrangement joins TRBV7-9 to TRBJ1-1; no reliable D call. Trimming took 5 bases from V and 6 from J, leaving 13 bases between them. The CDR3 has 13 residues. Germline loops: CDR1 SEHNR, CDR2 FQNEAQ (reference sequence).

The rearrangement links TRBV4-2 to TRBJ2-5, with 15 bases identical to TRBD2. The CDR3 consists of 18 residues. J gave up 1 base and V 0 bases, and 3 bases lay outside the gene matches. Looked up from germline, CDR1 is LGHNA and CDR2 is YNFKEQ. CDR3 nucleotide sequence: TGTGCCAGCAGCCAAGAGGGGGGACTAGCGGGAGGCCAAGAGACCCAGTACTTC. It specifies CASSQEGGLAGGQETQYF.

This clone was seen once. V is TRBV30 and J is TRBJ2-5; D not resolved. Trimming cost V 2 bases and J 4 bases, with 8 bases left between them. Germline loops: CDR1 GTSNPN, CDR2 SVGIG (reference sequence). The CDR3 is made up of 12 amino acids. CDR3 sequence: CAWSSAGETQYF. In DNA form, the CDR3 reads TGTGCCTGGAGTTCAGCCGGAGAGACCCAGTACTTC.

The chain has TRBV28 and TRBJ1-4, with D unclear. Germline V gives CDR1 MDHEN, CDR2 SYDVKM. V lost 6 bases, J lost 8 bases, and 16 bases lay in between. The CDR3 has 14 amino acids. CDR3 region: CASSPGGWREKLFF. CDR3 DNA: TGTGCCAGCAGCCCGGGAGGGTGGCGAGAAAAACTGTTTTTT.

The count of this clone is one. The rearrangement links TRBV28 to TRBJ1-2; TRBD1 might be the D (5 bases). The V and J ends lost 6 bases and 8 bases respectively, with 19 bases between them. Germline V gene sequence: CDR1 MDHEN, CDR2 SYDVKM. The length of the CDR3 is 14 residues. The CDR3 sequence is CASSPQGPGSGYTF. The CDR3 nucleotides are TGTGCCAGCAGCCCCCAGGGCCCAGGCAGCGGCTACACCTTC.

This clone has only one observation. The chain has TRBV7-2 and TRBJ2-7; TRBD2 aligns across 7 bases. CDR1 and CDR2 from the germline V gene are SGHTA and FQGNSA. The ends lost 5 bases at V and 7 bases at J; junction bases unmatched: 11. The CDR3 loop spans 14 amino acids. The CDR3 nucleotides are TGTGCCAGCAGCCGCTTGGGAGGGAATTTAGAGCAGTACTTC. This codes for CASSRLGGNLEQYF.

This chain links TRBV7-2 with TRBJ2-5, with TRBD2 matching over 9 bases. The J segment lost 5 bases and the V segment lost 2 bases, leaving 6 bases of the junction unmatched. Germline CDR1 is SGHTA and CDR2 is FQGNSA. This CDR3 contains 15 residues. The CDR3 DNA follows: TGTGCCAGCAGCTTAACGGCGGGAGGGCCGGAGACCCAGTACTTC. Translation gives CASSLTAGGPETQYF.

This clone was recorded once. The chain is built from TRBV30 and TRBJ2-1; tentative D call: TRBD2 (5 bases). The CDR3 is made up of 14 amino acids. Germline CDR1 reads GTSNPN; CDR2 reads SVGIG (reference sequence). Between the trimmed V and J ends, which lost 5 bases and 10 bases, there was a span of 21 bases. The CDR3 nucleotides are TGTGCCTGGGGCGGACTGTTCCGGTATCGCGAGCAGTTCTTC. The encoded protein is CAWGGLFRYREQFF.

This chain links TRBV5-1 with TRBJ1-3, with 7 bases matching TRBD1. The ends lost 4 bases at V and 2 bases at J; junction bases unmatched: 6. CDR1 is SGHRS and CDR2 is YFSETQ in the germline V gene. This CDR3 spans 15 amino acids. The CDR3 coding sequence is TGCGCCAGCAGCGCCGGACAGGCCCCTGGAAACACCATATATTTT. As protein: CASSAGQAPGNTIYF.

The chain has TRBV5-1 and TRBJ2-7; no clear D gene. Trimming pared 5 bases from V and 0 bases from J, leaving 15 bases between. There are 15 residues in the CDR3. Germline CDR1 and CDR2: SGHRS and YFSETQ. The CDR3 bases are TGCGCCAGCAGAGCCGGAACCTCACTCTCCTACGAGCAGTACTTC. This sequence encodes CASRAGTSLSYEQYF.

This clone has a single count. The V gene is TRBV7-9, the J gene TRBJ2-7, with D perhaps matching TRBD2 (6 bases). CDR1 and CDR2 from the germline V gene are SEHNR and FQNEAQ (reference sequence). This CDR3 is 16 amino acids long. V lost 5 bases and J 0 bases, leaving 17 bases between the germline ends. The CDR3 spells CASSRSGGKNSYEQYF. The DNA for the CDR3 is TGTGCCAGCAGCAGGAGCGGAGGGAAGAACTCCTACGAGCAGTACTTC.

This clone was seen a handful of times. The chain combines TRBV27 with TRBJ1-4, with D maybe TRBD1 (5 bases). Deletions cut 1 base from V and 7 bases from J, with 10 bases between. CDR1 and CDR2 (germline): MNHEY, SMNVEV (reference sequence). The CDR3 extends over 14 amino acids. CDR3 in DNA: TGTGCCAGCAGTTTATTCGGGGGAGGTGAAAAACTGTTTTTT. Residues: CASSLFGGGEKLFF.

On this clone itself: This sample includes further DNA sequences coding for the same CDR3. The rearrangement links TRBV7-9 to TRBJ2-1, with 8 bases that match TRBD2. Germline CDR1 and CDR2: SEHNR and FQNEAQ (reference sequence). This CDR3 comprises 15 residues. Trimming took 2 bases from V and 2 from J; bases not matched to a gene: 2. CDR3 coding DNA: TGTGCCAGCAGCTTACTAGCGGGTACCTACAATGAGCAGTTCTTC. The encoded protein is CASSLLAGTYNEQFF.

The chain carries TRBV19 and TRBJ2-6; D gene unclear. The CDR3 runs to 18 residues. Trimming removed 5 bases from V and 0 bases from J, with 17 bases in between. Germline lookup yields CDR1 LNHDA and CDR2 SQIVND (reference sequence). The CDR3: CASSPFLGNPSGANVLTF. As DNA, the CDR3 is TGTGCCAGTAGTCCGTTTTTAGGGAACCCCTCTGGGGCCAACGTCCTGACTTTC.

A single count supports this clone. The chain joins TRBV19 to TRBJ2-7, with D possibly being TRBD1 or TRBD2 (5 bases each). CDR1 is LNHDA, CDR2 SQIVND, per germline (reference sequence). This CDR3 spans 13 amino acids. The germline V and J ends were trimmed by 3 bases and 6 bases, with 12 bases remaining between them. The CDR3 bases are TGTGCCAGTAGTATTTCCCGGGACGGCGAGCAGTACTTC. Its translation is CASSISRDGEQYF.

The chain has TRBV5-4 and TRBJ1-1; D perhaps matches TRBD1 (6 bases). CDR1 and CDR2 from the germline V gene are SGHNT and YYREEE (reference sequence). V dropped 1 base and J dropped 1 base, with 8 bases sitting between them. The CDR3 runs to 14 residues. CDR3 nucleotides: TGTGCCAGCAGCTTGACAGGGTCGAACACTGAAGCTTTCTTT. Protein product: CASSLTGSNTEAFF.

The V and J genes are TRBV2 and TRBJ1-5, with D possibly TRBD1 on 5 matching bases. This CDR3 comprises 13 residues. The ends were cut back, 8 bases at V and 4 bases at J, with 12 bases in the middle. Germline CDR1 SNHLY, CDR2 FYNNEI. This chain's CDR3 is CASGGGPNQPQHF. In nucleotides, the CDR3 is TGTGCCAGCGGCGGGGGTCCTAATCAGCCCCAGCATTTT.

This clone was observed many times. This CDR3 is also generated by other DNA sequences in the sample. This chain joins TRBV6-1 and TRBJ1-1; D is unclear. Germline-derived CDR1 and CDR2 are MNHNS and SASEGT. This CDR3 is 13 amino acids long. V was clipped by 2 bases and J by 1 base, with 5 bases between them. DNA of the CDR3: TGTGCCAGCAGTGAACAACCGAACACTGAAGCTTTCTTT. Translation gives CASSEQPNTEAFF.

The chain carries TRBV6-1 and TRBJ1-1; D is perhaps TRBD1 (6 bases). The germline V gene has CDR1 MNHNS and CDR2 SASEGT. Trimming took off 5 bases at V and 9 bases at J, with 10 bases between the two ends. The CDR3 is 11 residues long. The CDR3 spells CASSRQGKAFF. The CDR3 bases are TGTGCCAGCAGTCGCCAGGGGAAAGCTTTCTTT.

This clone has a single count. This rearrangement joins TRBV25-1 to TRBJ2-1, with 11 positions matching TRBD2. The CDR3 contains 17 residues. The junction had 16 bases not matched to a gene; V was cut back by 4 bases and J by 11 bases. CDR1 and CDR2 from the germline V gene are MGHDK and SYGVNS. The DNA of the CDR3 is TGTGCCAGCAGTGCTACCCAAGGACTAGCGGGCGCGGACAAGCAGTTCTTC. Translation gives CASSATQGLAGADKQFF.

The gene calls are TRBV30 and TRBJ1-4; 7 nucleotides line up with TRBD1. V shed 8 bases and J 0 bases; nucleotides not matched to a gene: 6. From germline, CDR1 is GTSNPN and CDR2 SVGIG (reference sequence). The CDR3 is 14 amino acids. The CDR3: CAASTGSTNEKLFF. The DNA of the CDR3 is TGTGCCGCTTCGACAGGGTCAACTAATGAAAAACTGTTTTTT.

This clone was recorded only once. Written as DNA, the CDR3 is TGTGCCAGCAGCGTAGGGGGCTCTGGCTACACCTTC. Amino acid sequence: CASSVGGSGYTF. The chain links TRBV9 to TRBJ1-2, with a weak D call TRBD1 (5 bases). This CDR3 contains 12 residues. Germline CDR1 SGDLS, CDR2 YYNGEE. Trimming took 0 bases from V and 7 from J, leaving 7 bases between them. The variable domain in full, with the rest retrieved from reference TRBV9 and TRBJ1-2, is DSGVTQTPKHLITATGQRVTLRCSPRSGDLSVYWYQQSLDQGLQFLIQYYNGEERAKGNILERFSAQQFPDLHSELNLSSLELGDSALYFCASSVGGSGYTFGSGTRLTVV.

V and J are TRBV18 and TRBJ2-5, with D unclear. Trimming took 3 bases from V and 2 from J, leaving 10 bases between them. Germline values: CDR1 KGHSH, CDR2 LQKENI. The CDR3 contains 14 residues. The CDR3 DNA follows: TGTGCCAGCTCACCGTCCGGCACACAAGAGACCCAGTACTTC. It encodes CASSPSGTQETQYF.

The V call is TRBV7-6, the J call TRBJ2-5; D unresolved. The germline V gene has CDR1 SGHVS and CDR2 FNYEAQ. V lost 0 bases and J 1 base, leaving 3 bases between the germline ends. This CDR3 has 13 amino acids. The CDR3: CASSLASQETQYF. The DNA of the CDR3 is TGTGCCAGCAGCTTAGCTTCCCAAGAGACCCAGTACTTC.

This chain links TRBV19 with TRBJ2-2; 11 bases map to TRBD1. The CDR3 sequence is 17 residues long. CDR1 and CDR2 (germline): LNHDA, SQIVND (reference sequence). V lost 1 base and J lost 5; bases outside the gene matches: 6. CDR3 region: CASSIGSGTGGTGELFF. The CDR3 region has the DNA TGTGCCAGTAGTATAGGGTCAGGGACAGGGGGGACCGGGGAGCTGTTTTTT.

In its sample, this clone was seen a few times. The rearrangement uses TRBV7-3 and TRBJ2-2; D is ambiguous. The CDR3 totals 14 residues. The V end lost 4 bases, the J end lost 0 bases, and 6 bases lay between the germline ends. Germline CDR1 is SGHTA and CDR2 is FQGTGA. The CDR3 nucleotides read TGTGCCAGCAGCTCCAATACGAACACCGGGGAGCTGTTTTTT. It encodes CASSSNTNTGELFF.

V usage is TRBV10-2 and J usage is TRBJ1-5; TRBD1 matches at 8 bases. There are 17 residues in the CDR3. Germline CDR1 is WSHSY and CDR2 is SAAADI. Trimming cost V 3 bases and J 0 bases; bases outside gene matches: 7. The DNA of the CDR3 is TGCGCCAGCAGTGAATCGGGACAGGTTTATAGCAATCAGCCCCAGCATTTT. This sequence encodes CASSESGQVYSNQPQHF.

This clone was picked up a small number of times. This chain joins TRBV7-9 and TRBJ1-1; no clear D gene. The CDR3 extends over 13 amino acids. V was clipped by 0 bases and J by 6 bases, with 8 bases between them. Germline assignment: CDR1 SEHNR and CDR2 FQNEAQ (reference sequence). In nucleotides, the CDR3 is TGTGCCAGCAGCTTAGCGCTGTTGGCTGAAGCTTTCTTT. Protein sequence: CASSLALLAEAFF. Combining the CDR3 with reference TRBV7-9 and TRBJ1-1 gives the whole variable domain DTGVSQNPRHKITKRGQNVTFRCDPISEHNRLYWYRQTLGQGPEFLTYFQNEAQLEKSRLLSDRFSAERPKGSFSTLEIQRTEQGDSAMYLCASSLALLAEAFFGQGTRLTVV.

This chain uses TRBV7-9 with TRBJ2-1; D is tentatively TRBD1 or TRBD2 (5 bases each). The V end was cut by 1 base, the J end by 14 bases, with 15 bases between. Germline assignment: CDR1 SEHNR and CDR2 FQNEAQ (reference sequence). The CDR3 runs 13 residues. The chain's CDR3 is CASSLVRGEGEFF. The CDR3, as DNA: TGTGCCAGCAGCTTAGTGAGGGGCGAAGGGGAGTTCTTC.

The chain combines TRBV28 with TRBJ2-7; 7 bases map to TRBD1. CDR1 is MDHEN, CDR2 SYDVKM, per germline. The CDR3 totals 14 residues. Losses at the gene ends were 6 bases for V and 0 bases for J; bases not matched to a gene: 5. The CDR3 here is CASRPGQSSYEQYF. The DNA for the CDR3 is TGTGCCAGCAGGCCGGGACAGAGCTCCTACGAGCAGTACTTC. Full variable domain (outside the CDR3, taken from reference TRBV28 and TRBJ2-7): DVKVTQSSRYLVKRTGEKVFLECVQDMDHENMFWYRQDPGLGLRLIYFSYDVKMKEKGDIPEGYSVSREKKERFSLILESASTNQTSMYLCASRPGQSSYEQYFGPGTRLTVT.

The rearrangement uses TRBV29-1 and TRBJ2-2; 10 bases line up with TRBD2. Germline V gene data show CDR1 as SQVTM and CDR2 as ANQGSEA. The CDR3 runs 17 residues. V lost 3 bases to trimming and J lost 7 bases; unmatched junction nucleotides: 14. The CDR3: CSVDAAASGSVGGELFF. In DNA form, the CDR3 reads TGCAGCGTTGACGCTGCGGCTAGCGGGAGTGTTGGCGGGGAGCTGTTTTTT.